This is a list of T cell receptor beta chains from one sample in a study of somatic mutations in cytotoxic T cells in rheumatoid arthritis. The assay was immunoSEQ multiplex PCR, and TCRdb's table has in-frame clones only and misses some. The data show almost 3,000 clones, 80% to 95% seen once. The sequenced sample was CD8+ T cells sorted from blood. The receptor set was obtained from a woman between 18 and 30 years old with rheumatoid arthritis. CDR3s include the opening cysteine and the closing phenylalanine or tryptophan. D genes are given only for firm matches. Rows give clone size only sometimes, using once, few, many, or a class for an expanded clone.

clone_size j_call v_call d_call cdr3_aa cdr3_nt
NA TRBJ2-3 TRBV19 NA CASSMSAGSTDTQYF TGTGCCAGTAGTATGTCGGCAGGTAGCACAGATACGCAGTATTTT
NA TRBJ2-3 TRBV6-4 TRBD2 CASSRTSGSTDTQYF TGTGCCAGCAGCCGGACTAGCGGGAGCACAGATACGCAGTATTTT
NA TRBJ2-7 TRBV13 NA CASSSGRSYEQYF TGTGCCAGCAGCTCGGGTCGCTCCTACGAGCAGTACTTC
NA TRBJ2-3 TRBV9 TRBD1 CASSVGDRGDTDTQYF TGTGCCAGCAGCGTAGGGGACAGGGGGGACACAGATACGCAGTATTTT
few TRBJ1-2 TRBV4-3 NA CASSQDRSTNYGYTF TGCGCCAGCAGCCAAGATCGCAGTACTAACTATGGCTACACCTTC
NA TRBJ2-1 TRBV6-1 NA CASSEAGWENSYEQFF TGTGCCAGCAGTGAAGCGGGCTGGGAGAATTCGTATGAGCAGTTCTTC
NA TRBJ2-3 TRBV6-4 TRBD2 CASSATSGSTDTQYF TGTGCCAGCAGTGCGACTAGCGGGAGCACAGATACGCAGTATTTT
NA TRBJ1-2 TRBV9 TRBD1 CASSVLDRDGYTF TGTGCCAGCAGCGTTTTGGACAGGGACGGCTACACCTTC
NA TRBJ2-2 TRBV9 TRBD1 CASSVEPGGEGGELFF TGTGCCAGCAGCGTAGAGCCAGGGGGCGAGGGCGGGGAGCTGTTTTTT
NA TRBJ2-2 TRBV9 TRBD1 CASSVGTGAPGELFF TGTGCCAGCAGCGTAGGGACAGGAGCCCCCGGGGAGCTGTTTTTT
NA TRBJ2-7 TRBV2 TRBD2 CASTQTDGGYEQYF TGTGCCAGCACTCAGACGGACGGGGGGTACGAGCAGTACTTC
NA TRBJ2-7 TRBV7-8 NA CASSRHWGPPRASIQDEQYF TGTGCCAGCAGCCGGCACTGGGGGCCCCCCAGGGCATCAATTCAGGACGAGCAGTACTTC
NA TRBJ2-7 TRBV27 NA CASSLSYGVSEQYF TGTGCCAGCAGTTTATCCTACGGGGTTTCCGAGCAGTACTTC
NA TRBJ2-7 TRBV9 NA CASRPGDGDYEQYF TGTGCCAGCCGGCCGGGGGACGGGGACTACGAGCAGTACTTC
NA TRBJ2-7 TRBV27 TRBD2 CASSLGTSGYEQYF TGTGCCAGCAGTTTGGGGACTAGCGGCTACGAGCAGTACTTC
NA TRBJ2-1 TRBV27 TRBD1 CASSYRDSYNEQFF TGTGCCAGCAGTTACCGGGACAGCTACAATGAGCAGTTCTTC
NA TRBJ2-7 TRBV9 NA CASSVDSTGYEQYF TGTGCCAGCAGCGTAGATTCGACGGGCTACGAGCAGTACTTC
NA TRBJ2-7 TRBV19 TRBD2 CASSHLGTSGSPFYEQYF TGTGCCAGTAGCCACCTGGGGACTAGCGGGAGCCCCTTCTACGAGCAGTACTTC
NA TRBJ1-1 TRBV18 NA CASSLQAENTEAFF TGTGCCAGCTCCCTTCAGGCAGAGAACACTGAAGCTTTCTTT
once TRBJ1-2 TRBV13 NA CASFVQGSDGYTF TGTGCCAGCTTTGTGCAGGGCTCGGATGGCTACACCTTC
NA TRBJ2-5 TRBV4-1 TRBD2 CASSLPSGTETQYF TGCGCCAGCAGCCTCCCTAGCGGGACGGAGACCCAGTACTTC
NA TRBJ2-7 TRBV30 NA CAWSVVQIYEQYF TGTGCCTGGAGTGTAGTTCAGATCTACGAGCAGTACTTC
NA TRBJ2-7 TRBV7-6 NA CASSLAARADEQYF TGTGCCAGCAGCTTAGCGGCCAGGGCGGACGAGCAGTACTTC
NA TRBJ2-7 TRBV5-6 NA CASSLSIYEQYF TGTGCCAGCAGCTTGTCTATCTACGAGCAGTACTTC
NA TRBJ1-5 TRBV19 NA CASSRRGPQHF TGTGCCAGTAGTCGTCGGGGGCCCCAGCATTTT
NA TRBJ2-1 TRBV15 NA CATSRERQLNNEQFF TGTGCCACCAGCAGGGAGAGGCAGCTTAACAATGAGCAGTTCTTC
NA TRBJ1-2 TRBV6-5 NA CASSYSILTDAYGYTF TGTGCCAGCAGTTACTCGATCCTGACTGATGCCTATGGCTACACCTTC
NA TRBJ2-7 TRBV9 NA CASSEAVRVDDEQYF TGTGCCAGCAGCGAAGCGGTTAGGGTCGACGACGAGCAGTACTTC
NA TRBJ2-2 TRBV2 NA CASWADNTGELFF TGTGCCAGTTGGGCAGATAACACCGGGGAGCTGTTTTTT
NA TRBJ1-5 TRBV19 TRBD1 CASKTTGGSQPQHF TGTGCCAGCAAGACGACAGGGGGCTCTCAGCCCCAGCATTTT
NA TRBJ2-1 TRBV9 TRBD2 CASSDSGGSYNEQFF TGTGCCAGCAGCGATAGCGGGGGGTCCTACAATGAGCAGTTCTTC
NA TRBJ2-7 TRBV19 TRBD2 CASSHLGTSGSPFYEQYF TGTGCCAGTAGCCACCTGGGGACTAGCGGGAGCCCCTTCTACGAGCAGTACTTC
NA TRBJ2-5 TRBV4-1 NA CASSQGLLGQETQYF TGCGCCAGCAGCCAAGGACTATTAGGGCAAGAGACCCAGTACTTC
NA TRBJ2-1 TRBV9 NA CASSFGGNEQFF TGTGCCAGCAGCTTTGGAGGCAATGAGCAGTTCTTC
NA TRBJ2-2 TRBV7-9 NA CASSTPWLNGGELFF TGTGCCAGCAGCACCCCGTGGTTGAACGGCGGGGAGCTGTTTTTT
NA TRBJ2-7 TRBV27 NA CASSHGGRGYEQYF TGTGCCAGCAGTCATGGGGGCAGGGGATACGAGCAGTACTTC
once TRBJ1-1 TRBV19 TRBD1 CASSNPLDRGLGTEAFF TGTGCCAGTAGTAACCCCCTTGACAGGGGGCTTGGGACTGAAGCTTTCTTT
NA TRBJ1-5 TRBV4-2 TRBD1 CASSENTGVGNQPQHF TGTGCCAGCAGCGAAAATACAGGGGTCGGGAATCAGCCCCAGCATTTT
NA TRBJ2-7 TRBV13 NA CASSSGTYEQYF TGTGCCAGCAGCTCCGGGACCTACGAGCAGTACTTC
NA TRBJ1-1 TRBV14 TRBD1 CASSQGVGTGEGRAFF TGTGCCAGCAGCCAAGGAGTTGGGACAGGGGAAGGACGCGCTTTCTTT
NA TRBJ2-1 TRBV6-5 NA CASSYPDSPPFF TGTGCCAGCAGTTACCCGGACTCCCCTCCGTTCTTC
once TRBJ2-7 TRBV28 NA CASSPLVTVSYEQYF TGTGCCAGCAGTCCCCTCGTGACAGTATCCTACGAGCAGTACTTC
NA TRBJ1-5 TRBV7-9 TRBD1 CASREQGANQPQHF TGTGCCAGCAGAGAACAGGGGGCCAATCAGCCCCAGCATTTT
NA TRBJ2-7 TRBV6-1 NA CASIGAGNSYEQYF TGTGCCAGCATTGGTGCCGGTAACTCCTACGAGCAGTACTTC
NA TRBJ2-2 TRBV30 TRBD1 CAWRFGTDRGSVGELFF TGTGCCTGGCGTTTCGGGACAGACAGGGGAAGTGTCGGGGAGCTGTTTTTT
NA TRBJ2-3 TRBV13 TRBD2 CASSSGTSGPGTGTDTQYF TGTGCCAGCAGCTCCGGGACTAGCGGCCCCGGGACGGGCACAGATACGCAGTATTTT